This entry lists 24 T cell receptor beta chains sequenced from one sample in a study of cytomegalovirus exposure and HLA in healthy donors. Both 60 Vbeta primers and 13 Jbeta primers went into the PCR. Assay used: immunoSEQ multiplex PCR; TCRdb lists only in-frame clones, some missing. The data hold about 110,000 clones, with 65% to 75% observed a single time. The material sequenced was PBMCs. The receptors stem from a man aged 25 to 45 in good health and CMV-seropositive.

The chain links TRBV21-1 to TRBJ1-2. TRBV21-1 is a listed pseudogene. The CDR3 runs 16 residues. The CDR3 reads CAREVDGLLPNYGYTF. The CDR3 DNA follows: TGTGCCAGGGAGGTTGACGGCCTTCTCCCTAACTATGGCTACACCTTC.

This clone was seen only a few times. The rearrangement links TRBV4-2 to TRBJ2-1; perhaps TRBD2 as D (5 bases). V shed 4 bases and J shed 0 bases, with 13 bases lying between them. The CDR3 is 16 amino acids. Germline lookup yields CDR1 LGHNA and CDR2 YNFKEQ. In nucleotides, the CDR3 is TGTGCCAGCAGCCGCGACCCGGGGATCTCCTACAATGAGCAGTTCTTC. Amino acids: CASSRDPGISYNEQFF.

The V and J genes are TRBV9 and TRBJ2-1, with 8 nucleotides matching TRBD1. Germline assignment: CDR1 SGDLS and CDR2 YYNGEE. The CDR3 loop spans 15 amino acids. The V segment lost 4 bases and the J segment 1 base; nucleotides outside the gene matches: 4. CDR3 amino acids: CASSIQGESYNEQFF. The CDR3 nucleotides read TGTGCCAGCAGCATACAGGGGGAATCCTACAATGAGCAGTTCTTC.

The chain carries TRBV7-8 and TRBJ1-1, with D perhaps TRBD1 (6 bases). This CDR3 comprises 14 residues. The V end was cut by 2 bases, the J end by 8 bases, with 15 bases between. Germline values: CDR1 SGHVS, CDR2 FQNEAQ. The CDR3 bases are TGTGCCAGCAGCTTACTGGCAGGGGCCCGAGAAGCTTTCTTT. Amino acid sequence: CASSLLAGAREAFF. Full variable domain (remainder filled in from reference TRBV7-8 and TRBJ1-1): GAGVSQSPRYKVAKRGQDVALRCDPISGHVSLFWYQQALGQGPEFLTYFQNEAQLDKSGLPSDRFFAERPEGSVSTLKIQRTQQEDSAVYLCASSLLAGAREAFFGQGTRLTVV.

J is TRBJ1-3 and V is TRBV4-2, with a tentative D call TRBD1 (6 bases). The CDR3 runs to 16 residues. The V gene's germline CDR1 is LGHNA and CDR2 YNFKEQ. Trimming stripped 5 bases from V and 0 bases from J, with 14 bases between. The CDR3 loop reads CASSNEQGLSGNTIYF. The CDR3 DNA reads as TGTGCCAGCAGCAACGAGCAGGGGCTCTCTGGAAACACCATATATTTT.

This clone has ten or more counts. The chain has TRBV2 and TRBJ1-2; 7 bases line up with TRBD1. Germline assignment: CDR1 SNHLY and CDR2 FYNNEI. Trimming at V came to 0 bases and at J to 7 bases, leaving 8 bases not matched to a gene. The CDR3 consists of 15 residues. CDR3 in amino acids: CASSEANSQGVGYTF. Written as DNA, the CDR3 is TGTGCCAGCAGTGAAGCGAACAGCCAGGGGGTTGGCTACACCTTC.

The chain links TRBV30 to TRBJ2-7; 7 positions match TRBD2. The CDR3 runs 14 residues. J lost 8 bases, V lost 4 bases, and 14 bases had no gene match. CDR1 is GTSNPN and CDR2 is SVGIG in the germline V gene (reference sequence). This CDR3 reads CAWTPGRNGRKQYF. The CDR3 DNA reads TGTGCCTGGACCCCCGGCAGGAACGGGAGGAAGCAGTACTTC.

The chain combines TRBV19 with TRBJ1-2; D perhaps matches TRBD1 (5 bases). Germline CDR1 is LNHDA and CDR2 is SQIVND (reference sequence). V lost 4 bases, J lost 2 bases, and 11 bases lay in between. There are 14 residues in the CDR3. The CDR3 nucleotides read TGTGCCAGTAGTAGGACACGAGGCAACTATGGCTACACCTTC. It translates to CASSRTRGNYGYTF.

This clone occurred once. V and J are TRBV5-1 and TRBJ2-3, with D perhaps TRBD1 (5 bases). V lost 4 bases and J 5 bases, leaving 8 bases between the germline ends. CDR1 and CDR2 from the germline V gene are SGHRS and YFSETQ. The CDR3 length is 12 residues. CDR3 sequence: CASSHQGDTQYF. The CDR3 coding sequence is TGCGCCAGCAGCCACCAGGGAGATACGCAGTATTTT.

The chain recombines TRBV4-3 with TRBJ2-3, with 12 positions matching TRBD1. The CDR3 is 18 residues long. The V gene end was trimmed by 1 base and the J gene end by 1 base; junction bases not matched to a gene: 6. The germline V gene encodes CDR1 LGHNA and CDR2 YSLEER. This CDR3 is CASSQAQGQGAGTDTQYF. CDR3 DNA sequence: TGCGCCAGCAGCCAAGCACAGGGACAGGGGGCCGGCACAGATACGCAGTATTTT.

This clone was recorded a few times. The chain carries TRBV5-4 and TRBJ2-3, with 7 bases that match TRBD1. Trimming cost V 4 bases and J 4 bases; bases outside gene matches: 6. Germline V gene sequence: CDR1 SGHNT, CDR2 YYREEE (reference sequence). The CDR3 runs to 14 residues. CDR3 sequence (DNA): TGTGCCAGCAGCCCACGACAGGGCCCAGATACGCAGTATTTT. This gives the protein CASSPRQGPDTQYF.

The chain couples TRBV5-1 to TRBJ2-2; 8 bases match TRBD1. V gave up 0 bases and J gave up 4 bases; unmatched junction bases: 5. CDR3 length: 16 residues. CDR1 SGHRS and CDR2 YFSETQ come from the germline V gene. The CDR3 DNA reads TGCGCCAGCAGCTTGGCGGGAGACAGGGGCACCGGGGAGCTGTTTTTT. It translates to CASSLAGDRGTGELFF.

This chain links TRBV11-2 with TRBJ2-3; 9 nucleotides match TRBD2. The germline gives CDR1 SGHAT, CDR2 FQNNGV. V trimming: 5 bases; J trimming: 3 bases; junction bases outside the gene matches: 12. CDR3 size: 17 residues. The CDR3 sequence: CASSPQGLAGSTDTQYF. In DNA form, the CDR3 reads TGTGCCAGCAGCCCCCAGGGGCTAGCGGGGTCAACAGATACGCAGTATTTT. The full variable domain, in which reference TRBV11-2 and TRBJ2-3 provide the parts outside the CDR3, is EAGVAQSPRYKIIEKRQSVAFWCNPISGHATLYWYQQILGQGPKLLIQFQNNGVVDDSQLPKDRFSAERLKGVDSTLKIQPAKLEDSAVYLCASSPQGLAGSTDTQYFGPGTRLTVL.

The chain carries TRBV16 and TRBJ1-3, with no clear D. The CDR3 consists of 14 residues. Deletions cut 0 bases from V and 0 bases from J, with 3 bases between. CDR1 and CDR2 (germline): KGHSY, FQNENV. CDR3 nucleotides: TGTGCCAGCAGCCAATCCGGCTCTGGAAACACCATATATTTT. It encodes CASSQSGSGNTIYF.

The rearrangement uses TRBV5-1 and TRBJ2-2, with TRBD1 as a possible D gene (6 bases). Per germline, CDR1 SGHRS and CDR2 YFSETQ. The CDR3 totals 15 residues. V lost 4 bases and J 6 bases, leaving 16 bases between the germline ends. In DNA, the CDR3 is TGCGCCAGCAGCGAAGGGGACAACCAAGCCGGGGAGCTGTTTTTT. It codes for CASSEGDNQAGELFF.

This clone appeared once. The chain combines TRBV9 with TRBJ1-3; D unclear. The germline V and J ends were trimmed by 0 bases and 0 bases, with 13 bases remaining between them. The CDR3 loop spans 17 amino acids. Germline V gene sequence: CDR1 SGDLS, CDR2 YYNGEE. CDR3 residues: CASSVVELTGSGNTIYF. The CDR3 region has the DNA TGTGCCAGCAGCGTAGTAGAATTAACGGGCTCTGGAAACACCATATATTTT. The entire variable domain, with the rest obtained from reference TRBV9 and TRBJ1-3, is as follows: DSGVTQTPKHLITATGQRVTLRCSPRSGDLSVYWYQQSLDQGLQFLIQYYNGEERAKGNILERFSAQQFPDLHSELNLSSLELGDSALYFCASSVVELTGSGNTIYFGEGSWLTVV.

This clone showed up just a few times. The rearrangement links TRBV4-3 to TRBJ2-7; D remains ambiguous. Trimming pared 0 bases from V and 6 bases from J, leaving 12 bases between. The CDR3 runs 14 residues. CDR1 and CDR2 from the germline V gene are LGHNA and YSLEER. This chain's CDR3 is CASSQDVGPFEQYF. The CDR3, as DNA: TGCGCCAGCAGCCAAGATGTTGGGCCCTTCGAGCAGTACTTC.

CDR3 amino acids: CASSLGRGSYEQYF. The DNA of the CDR3 is TGTGCCAGCAGCCTGGGCCGGGGCTCCTACGAGCAGTACTTC. This chain connects TRBV7-6 to TRBJ2-7, with TRBD2 as a possible D gene (5 bases). The CDR3 contains 14 residues. Deletions cut 5 bases from V and 0 bases from J, with 11 bases between. CDR1 and CDR2 from the germline V gene are SGHVS and FNYEAQ.

The chain combines TRBV27 with TRBJ1-5; D uncertain. Trimming pared 0 bases from V and 7 bases from J, leaving 10 bases between. CDR1 is MNHEY, CDR2 SMNVEV, per germline (reference sequence). The CDR3 length is 14 residues. CDR3 sequence reads: CASSLSHRGQPQHF. DNA for the CDR3: TGTGCCAGCAGTTTATCTCACCGGGGACAGCCCCAGCATTTT.

The V call is TRBV29-1, the J call TRBJ1-2; a weak D match, TRBD1 (6 bases). The CDR3 has 16 amino acids. The germline CDR1 and CDR2 sequences are SQVTM and ANQGSEA. Trimming shortened V by 0 bases and J by 1 base, and 15 bases separated the two germline ends. CDR3 sequence reads: CSVEDYGTPDNYGYTF. In DNA, the CDR3 is TGCAGCGTTGAAGATTATGGGACACCGGATAACTATGGCTACACCTTC.

This rearrangement joins TRBV6-5 to TRBJ2-7; 9 bases fit TRBD1. Germline loops: CDR1 MNHEY, CDR2 SVGAGI. V dropped 5 bases and J dropped 5; count of bases not matched to a gene: 1. The CDR3 totals 12 residues. The chain's CDR3 is CASSRTGDEQYF. The CDR3 DNA reads TGTGCCAGCAGTCGGACAGGGGACGAGCAGTACTTC.

The genes are TRBV5-4 and TRBJ2-2, with D unresolved. This CDR3 is built from 12 residues. V lost 4 bases, J lost 1 base, and 2 bases lay in between. Germline loops: CDR1 SGHNT, CDR2 YYREEE (reference sequence). CDR3 nucleotides: TGTGCCAGCAGCCGGAACACCGGGGAGCTGTTTTTT. Encoded protein: CASSRNTGELFF.

V is TRBV18 and J is TRBJ2-3, with 14 bases aligning to TRBD2. Trimming cost V 6 bases and J 0 bases; bases outside gene matches: 8. Germline CDR1 is KGHSH and CDR2 is LQKENI. The CDR3 extends over 18 amino acids. The CDR3 here is CASSSTSGGALSTDTQYF. CDR3 DNA: TGTGCCAGCTCTTCGACTAGCGGGGGGGCACTTAGCACAGATACGCAGTATTTT.

This chain uses TRBV4-1 with TRBJ2-5; 13 positions match TRBD2. The CDR3 spans 15 residues. V lost 4 bases and J lost 3; bases outside the gene matches: 2. Germline CDR1 MGHRA, CDR2 YSYEKL. CDR3 loop: CASSLGLAGKETQYF. Written as DNA, the CDR3 is TGCGCCAGCAGCCTGGGACTAGCGGGGAAAGAGACCCAGTACTTC.